The rows below give T cell receptor beta chains drawn from one sample of a study of blood T cell repertoires in COVID-19. The data were produced by immunoSEQ multiplex PCR, yet TCRdb's version contains in-frame clones alone and is incomplete. The sample includes 200,000 or so clones, 85% of them seen just once. Material: peripheral blood. These receptors came from a person aged 65-85 years with COVID-19, enrolled during active disease. CDR3s leave out the opening cysteine and the closing phenylalanine or tryptophan. Expanded clones are given a class, and other clones once, few, many or no size at all.

clone size: NA
V gene: TRBV19
CDR3 protein: ASSRGRTGGADTQY

clone size: NA
V gene: TRBV28
CDR3 protein: ASSSGQSPDT

clone size: NA
V gene: TRBV4-3
CDR3 protein: ASSPRLASGDQF

clone size: NA
V gene: TRBV28
CDR3 protein: ASRQGGSGNTIY

clone size: once
V gene: TRBV5-1
CDR3 protein: ASSLVGGKDTQY

clone size: once
V gene: TRBV7-3
CDR3 protein: ASSPGGVGSGYT

clone size: NA
V gene: TRBV7-2
CDR3 protein: ASSLNRGGVGELF

clone size: NA
V gene: TRBV7-3
CDR3 protein: ASSLNGRAADTQY

clone size: once
V gene: TRBV20-1
CDR3 protein: SAEGHGELF

clone size: NA
V gene: TRBV29-1
CDR3 protein: SVAYRVAGELF

clone size: NA
V gene: TRBV27
CDR3 protein: ASSGIKRTEAF

clone size: NA
V gene: TRBV5-1
CDR3 protein: ASSLEGTAYGYT

clone size: NA
V gene: TRBV7-2
CDR3 protein: ASSLVAGSYNEQF

clone size: NA
V gene: TRBV28
CDR3 protein: ASRGTGNNQPQH

clone size: NA
V gene: TRBV14
CDR3 protein: ASSHPLGGVSYNEQF

clone size: NA
V gene: TRBV11-3
CDR3 protein: ASSLQGGYGYT

clone size: NA
V gene: TRBV5-1
CDR3 protein: ASSLAGAGEGTGELF

clone size: NA
V gene: TRBV6-5
CDR3 protein: AARAGRASTDTQY

clone size: NA
V gene: TRBV7-9
CDR3 protein: ASGNIITTSEGNEQF

clone size: few
V gene: TRBV7-2
CDR3 protein: ASSGPSGANVLT

clone size: NA
V gene: TRBV19
CDR3 protein: ASSIDRGGLNTEAF

clone size: once
V gene: TRBV7-8
CDR3 protein: ASSLVPAALRDTAIGQY

clone size: NA
V gene: TRBV11-1
CDR3 protein: ASSLGARNTGELF

clone size: NA
V gene: TRBV6-5
CDR3 protein: ASSYWGRKEEKLF

clone size: NA
V gene: TRBV2
CDR3 protein: ASSPTGGGNSPLH

clone size: NA
V gene: TRBV7-2
CDR3 protein: ASSFRLVAYEQF

clone size: NA
V gene: TRBV3-1/TRBV3-2
CDR3 protein: ASSLIVANTGELF

clone size: NA
V gene: TRBV27
CDR3 protein: ASSPTDSNQPQH

clone size: NA
V gene: TRBV11-2
CDR3 protein: ASSLVGGLNTEAF

clone size: NA
V gene: TRBV7-2
CDR3 protein: ASSLARDNEQF

clone size: NA
V gene: TRBV30
CDR3 protein: AWSVQGNEQF

clone size: few
V gene: TRBV19
CDR3 protein: ASSMGQGTKAF

clone size: NA
V gene: TRBV6-1
CDR3 protein: ASSEVSGGLDETQY

clone size: NA
V gene: TRBV7-2
CDR3 protein: ASSLEATSLTDTQY

clone size: NA
V gene: TRBV7-3
CDR3 protein: ASSLMGTDIQF

clone size: once
V gene: TRBV7-3
CDR3 protein: ASRKEGTEITGELF

clone size: NA
V gene: TRBV11-2
CDR3 protein: ASSLPSDRGLYGYT

clone size: NA
V gene: TRBV28
CDR3 protein: ASSPQLAGVDIQY

clone size: NA
V gene: TRBV18
CDR3 protein: ASSTRGTGANTGELF